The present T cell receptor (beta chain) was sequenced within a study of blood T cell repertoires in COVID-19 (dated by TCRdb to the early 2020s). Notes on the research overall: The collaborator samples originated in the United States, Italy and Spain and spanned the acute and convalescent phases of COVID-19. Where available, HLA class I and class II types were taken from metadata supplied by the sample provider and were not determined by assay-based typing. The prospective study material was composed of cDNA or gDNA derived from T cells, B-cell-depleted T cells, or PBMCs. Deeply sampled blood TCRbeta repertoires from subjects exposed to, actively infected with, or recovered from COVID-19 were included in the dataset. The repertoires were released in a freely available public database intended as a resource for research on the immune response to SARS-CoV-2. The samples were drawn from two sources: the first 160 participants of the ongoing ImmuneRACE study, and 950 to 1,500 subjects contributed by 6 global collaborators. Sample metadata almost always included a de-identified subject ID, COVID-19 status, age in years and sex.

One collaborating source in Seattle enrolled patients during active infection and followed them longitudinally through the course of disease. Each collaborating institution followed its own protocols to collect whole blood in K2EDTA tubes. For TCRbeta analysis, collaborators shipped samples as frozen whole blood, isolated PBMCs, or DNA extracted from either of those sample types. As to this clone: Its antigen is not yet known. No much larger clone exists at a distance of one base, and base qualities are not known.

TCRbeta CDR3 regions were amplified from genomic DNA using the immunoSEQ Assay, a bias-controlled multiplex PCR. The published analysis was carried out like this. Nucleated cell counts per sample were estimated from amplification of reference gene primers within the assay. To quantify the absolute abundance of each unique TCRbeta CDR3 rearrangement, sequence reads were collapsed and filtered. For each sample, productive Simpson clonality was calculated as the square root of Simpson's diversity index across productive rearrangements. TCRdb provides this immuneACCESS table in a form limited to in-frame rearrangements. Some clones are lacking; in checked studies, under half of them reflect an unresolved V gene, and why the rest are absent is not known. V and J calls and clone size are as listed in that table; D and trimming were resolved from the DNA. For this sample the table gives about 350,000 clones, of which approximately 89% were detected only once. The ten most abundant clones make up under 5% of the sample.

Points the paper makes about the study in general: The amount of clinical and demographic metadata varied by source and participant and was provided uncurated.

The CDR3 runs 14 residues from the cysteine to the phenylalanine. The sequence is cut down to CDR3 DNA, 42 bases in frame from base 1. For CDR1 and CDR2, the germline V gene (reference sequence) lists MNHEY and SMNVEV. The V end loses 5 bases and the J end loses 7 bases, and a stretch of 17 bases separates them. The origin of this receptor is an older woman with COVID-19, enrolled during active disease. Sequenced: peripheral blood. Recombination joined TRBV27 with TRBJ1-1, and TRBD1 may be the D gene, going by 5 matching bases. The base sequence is TGTGCCAGCAGTCGCAGTTGGGGGGAGGATGAAGCTTTCTTT. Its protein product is CASSRSWGEDEAFF.